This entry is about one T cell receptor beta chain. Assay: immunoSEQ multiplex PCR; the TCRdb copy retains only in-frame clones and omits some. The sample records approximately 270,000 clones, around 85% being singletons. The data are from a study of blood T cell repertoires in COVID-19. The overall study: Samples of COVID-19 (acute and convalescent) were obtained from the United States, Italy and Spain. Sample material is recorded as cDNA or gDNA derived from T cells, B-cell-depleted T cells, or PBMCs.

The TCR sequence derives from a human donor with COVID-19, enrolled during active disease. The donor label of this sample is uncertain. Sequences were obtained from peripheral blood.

This CDR3 reads CAWSLLANEKLFF. DNA of the CDR3: TGTGCCTGGAGTCTACTTGCTAATGAAAAACTGTTTTTT. V gene TRBV30 combines with J gene TRBJ1-4; unclear D gene. The CDR3 extends over 13 amino acids. The germline CDR1 and CDR2 sequences are GTSNPN and SVGIG (reference sequence). V was pared by 2 bases and J by 3 bases, with 7 bases between.